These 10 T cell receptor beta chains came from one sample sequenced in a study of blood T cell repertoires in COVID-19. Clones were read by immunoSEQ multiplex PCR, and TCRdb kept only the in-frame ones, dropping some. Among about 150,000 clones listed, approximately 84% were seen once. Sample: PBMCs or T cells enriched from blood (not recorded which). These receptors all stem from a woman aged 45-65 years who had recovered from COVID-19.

CDR3 sequence: CASGPGTGDEQFF. The CDR3 DNA reads TGTGCTAGTGGTCCGGGGACAGGGGATGAGCAGTTCTTC. This chain connects TRBV12-5 to TRBJ2-1, with 10 bases matching TRBD1. CDR1 and CDR2 (germline): LGHNT, FRNRAP. The CDR3 contains 13 residues. V shed 5 bases, J shed 8 bases, and the junction held 3 bases outside the gene matches.

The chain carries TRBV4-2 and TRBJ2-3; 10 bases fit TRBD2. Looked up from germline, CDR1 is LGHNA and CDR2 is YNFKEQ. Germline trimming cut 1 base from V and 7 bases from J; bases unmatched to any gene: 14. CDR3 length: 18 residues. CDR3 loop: CASSQVFGAGGSGYTQYF. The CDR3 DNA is TGTGCCAGCAGCCAAGTTTTCGGAGCGGGAGGGTCCGGGTATACGCAGTATTTT.

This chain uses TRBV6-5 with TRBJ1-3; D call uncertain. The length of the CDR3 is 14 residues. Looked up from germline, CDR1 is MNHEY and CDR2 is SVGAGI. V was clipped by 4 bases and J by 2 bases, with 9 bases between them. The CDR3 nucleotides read TGTGCCAGCAGTTCTTCCTCTCCTGGAAACACCATATATTTT. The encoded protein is CASSSSSPGNTIYF.

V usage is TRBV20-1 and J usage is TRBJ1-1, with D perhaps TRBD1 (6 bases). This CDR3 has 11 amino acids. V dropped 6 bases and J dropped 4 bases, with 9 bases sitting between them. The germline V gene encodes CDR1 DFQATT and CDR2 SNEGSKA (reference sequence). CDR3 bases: TGCAGTGCAACAGGGCTCACTGAAGCTTTCTTT. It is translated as CSATGLTEAFF.

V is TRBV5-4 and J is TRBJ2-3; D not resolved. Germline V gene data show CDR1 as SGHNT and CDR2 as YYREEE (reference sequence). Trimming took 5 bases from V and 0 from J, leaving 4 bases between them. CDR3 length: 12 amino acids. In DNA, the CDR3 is TGTGCCAGCAGTATGAGCACAGATACGCAGTATTTT. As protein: CASSMSTDTQYF.

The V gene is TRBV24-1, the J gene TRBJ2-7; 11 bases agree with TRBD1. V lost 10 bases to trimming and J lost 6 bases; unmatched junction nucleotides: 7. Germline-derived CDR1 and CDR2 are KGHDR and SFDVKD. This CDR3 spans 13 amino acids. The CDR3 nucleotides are TGTGCCACATCCGGGACAGGGGGTCGCGAGCAGTACTTC. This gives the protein CATSGTGGREQYF.

The CDR3 reads CASSLGANTGELFF. In nucleotides, the CDR3 is TGTGCCAGCAGCTTGGGCGCGAACACCGGGGAGCTGTTTTTT. The chain couples TRBV5-6 to TRBJ2-2; D not certain. V was pared by 0 bases and J by 0 bases, with 3 bases between. CDR1 is SGHDT and CDR2 is YYEEEE in the germline V gene. CDR3 length equals 14 residues.

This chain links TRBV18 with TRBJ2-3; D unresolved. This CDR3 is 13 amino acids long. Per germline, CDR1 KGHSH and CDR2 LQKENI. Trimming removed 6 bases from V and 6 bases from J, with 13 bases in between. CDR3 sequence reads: CASSLSEEDTQYF. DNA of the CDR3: TGTGCCAGCTCCCTGAGTGAGGAGGATACGCAGTATTTT.

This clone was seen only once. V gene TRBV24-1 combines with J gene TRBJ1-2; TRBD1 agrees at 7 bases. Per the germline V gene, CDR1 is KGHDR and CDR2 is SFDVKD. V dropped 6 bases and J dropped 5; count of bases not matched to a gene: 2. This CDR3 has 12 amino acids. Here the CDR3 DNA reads TGTGCCACCAGTCAGGGGGAATATGGCTACACCTTC. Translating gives CATSQGEYGYTF.

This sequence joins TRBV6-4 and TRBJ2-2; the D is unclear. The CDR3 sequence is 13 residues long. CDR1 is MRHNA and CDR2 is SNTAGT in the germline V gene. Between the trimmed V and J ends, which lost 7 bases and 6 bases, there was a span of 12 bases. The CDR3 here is CASNIKLAGELFF. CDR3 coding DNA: TGTGCCAGCAACATCAAGCTAGCCGGGGAGCTGTTTTTT.